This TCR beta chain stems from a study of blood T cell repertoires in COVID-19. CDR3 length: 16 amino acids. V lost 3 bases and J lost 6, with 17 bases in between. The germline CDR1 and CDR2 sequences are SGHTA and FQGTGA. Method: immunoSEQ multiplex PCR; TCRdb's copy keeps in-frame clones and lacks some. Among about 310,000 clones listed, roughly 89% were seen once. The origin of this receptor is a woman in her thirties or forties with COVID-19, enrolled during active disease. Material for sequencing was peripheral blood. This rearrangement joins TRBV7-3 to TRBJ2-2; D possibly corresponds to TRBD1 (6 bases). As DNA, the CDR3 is TGTGCCAGCAGCTTCGGCAGGGGCAAAGGGGCCGGGGAGCTGTTTTTT. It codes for CASSFGRGKGAGELFF.